The entry that follows covers one TCR beta chain sequence. Antigen specificity is unknown. This sample was taken from a study of B cell selection in AIRE deficiency. Study conclusions and caveats: About 30% of healthy-shared Treg TCRbeta sequences appeared in patient Tconv cells.

Regulatory T cells were sorted as CD4+CD25hiCD127low/negative. Here immunoSEQ multiplex PCR was the method, and the copy in TCRdb shows in-frame clones only, minus some. The sample holds 20,000 to 25,000 clones, about 94% seen once. The germline V gene has CDR1 SQVTM and CDR2 ANQGSEA. This CDR3 has 12 amino acids. The V and J ends lost 1 base and 6 bases respectively, with 9 bases between them. V and J are TRBV29-1 and TRBJ1-2; D possibly corresponds to TRBD1 (5 bases). The clonotype was recovered from a human donor with AIRE deficiency. The source material was Tregs sorted from PBMCs. The CDR3 bases are TGCAGCGTTGAAGGTGCGGGGGATGGCTACACCTTC. Amino acid sequence: CSVEGAGDGYTF.